The source of this T cell receptor (beta chain) is a study of cytomegalovirus exposure and HLA in healthy donors (dated by TCRdb to about 2017). With regard to the full study: According to a later analysis, the 120 or so validation repertoires were produced on the same platform as the 700 or so repertoires of the first cohort. To predict cytomegalovirus infection status, the study brought together high-throughput TCR immunosequencing, statistical association of individual TCRs with disease status, and machine learning. Along with the approximately 620-subject first cohort, a separate validation cohort of over a hundred different subjects was used. The study aimed to test whether cataloging public T cell receptors could reveal signatures of past pathogen exposure.

Library preparation used the immunoSEQ multiplex PCR assay. The study's processing was this. A statistical classification framework was built for diagnosing cytomegalovirus status from the catalog of TCR beta chain sequences. Sourced from immuneACCESS, this table was stored by TCRdb with only in-frame sequences that have V and J called. A share of the clones is absent; for the studies checked, an unresolved V gene accounts for under half, and the remainder has no known explanation. V and J calls and clone size are given by that table; D and trimming were obtained from the DNA. This sample is represented by under 250,000 clones; about 87% of them were singletons. The ten largest clones add up to 2.6% of the sample. Separate from the roughly 700-subject first cohort, the validation cohort of 90 to 150 subjects was the group to which the donors belonged. Study-level results and caveats: The validation cohort had no HLA typing available for a later analysis, so co-occurrence within that cohort was assessed over all 120 or so repertoires. Of the cluster scores, approximately 94% were above 0 in a later analysis, which found that TCRs clustered in the first cohort also tended to co-occur in the 95 to 150 validation repertoires. The authors suggested that the approach could potentially be extended to other disease states and immunological phenotypes. A few of the identified cytomegalovirus-associated TCR beta chains were confirmed in vitro to be specific for cytomegalovirus antigens. The study gave a list of 150 to 200 TCR beta chains associated with cytomegalovirus. In both the original and validation cohorts, the classifier was reported to diagnose cytomegalovirus status with high specificity and sensitivity. While some public TCRs were present in many individuals, most TCR sequences turned up only very rarely across donors.

V is reduced by 3 bases and J by 2 bases, leaving a spacing of 17 bases between them. The germline V gene yields LGHNA for CDR1 and YNFKEQ for CDR2. Taken from cysteine to phenylalanine, the CDR3 has 16 residues. Solely the CDR3 DNA is kept, with 48 bases framed from the first base. For this clone: Its recognized antigen is unknown. Base qualities were left out, and no much larger clone turns up one base away.

This receptor chain uses TRBV4-2 and TRBJ2-7, with TRBD1 as a weak D call on 8 bases. The sequencing input was PBMCs. This TCR came from a man aged 18 to 35 in good health and CMV-seronegative. The sequenced DNA is TGTGCCAGCAGCCAGGGGGGAGGGACAGGAACCTACGAGCAGTACTTC. Its amino acids are CASSQGGGTGTYEQYF.